This entry is about one T cell receptor beta chain. Its antigen remains unidentified. The ends lost 3 bases at V and 7 bases at J; junction bases unmatched: 6. CDR3 size: 15 residues. Germline loops: CDR1 LNHDA, CDR2 SQIVND (reference sequence). This sample was taken from a study of Ad26.COV2.S vaccination and SARS-CoV-2 variants. Study context: Dosing was one shot or two shots 56 days apart. Study findings and constraints: Analytic work on TCR breadth and depth might have understated the full extent of total T cell responses.

The data were produced by immunoSEQ multiplex PCR, yet TCRdb's version contains in-frame clones alone and is incomplete. Counted here are 350,000 to 400,000 clones, approximately 90% occurring once; the ten biggest clones make up 1.9%. Treatment here: around 19 received Ad26.COV2.S at low or high dose, single or two shots; five or six received placebo; per-sample allocation not given. Samples were taken on day 63 after the first vaccine or placebo injection. The clonotype was recovered from a person between 18 and 60 years old who received the Ad26.COV2.S COVID-19 vaccine or a placebo. Sample: peripheral blood, taken in a trial of Ad26.COV2.S vaccine versus placebo. The chain has TRBV19 and TRBJ2-1; 10 bases line up with TRBD2. The CDR3 reads CASSIASGRGNEQFF. CDR3 in DNA: TGTGCCAGTAGTATCGCTAGCGGGAGAGGAAATGAGCAGTTCTTC.